One sample yielded the 17 T cell receptor beta chains listed below, sequenced in a study of blood T cell repertoires in COVID-19. Generated by immunoSEQ multiplex PCR, the TCRdb table keeps only in-frame clones and is missing some. Of roughly 60,000 clones in the sample, roughly 87% were seen once. Sequenced input: peripheral blood. These receptors all stem from a human donor with acute or convalescent COVID-19. The donor label of this sample is uncertain.

There are a few counts of this clone. This chain joins TRBV27 and TRBJ2-5; D not certain. The germline CDR1 and CDR2 sequences are MNHEY and SMNVEV (reference sequence). Trimming took 6 bases from V and 5 from J, leaving 13 bases between them. The CDR3 is made up of 13 amino acids. The chain's CDR3 is CASSRGAEETQYF. CDR3 DNA sequence: TGTGCCAGCAGCCGAGGCGCAGAGGAGACCCAGTACTTC.

This clone was seen a single time. V gene TRBV28 combines with J gene TRBJ2-7, with TRBD1 matching over 12 bases. The CDR3 spans 15 residues. CDR1 is MDHEN and CDR2 is SYDVKM in the germline V gene. Losses at the gene ends were 4 bases for V and 5 bases for J; bases not matched to a gene: 6. The CDR3 DNA follows: TGTGCCAGCAGTTCCCCCGGGACAGGGGGCGACGAGCAGTACGTC. Translated: CASSSPGTGGDEQYV.

The chain joins TRBV10-1 to TRBJ2-2; TRBD1 might be the D (6 bases). The CDR3 is made up of 14 amino acids. V lost 6 bases to trimming and J lost 1 base, with 9 bases between them. The V gene's germline CDR1 is WNHNN and CDR2 SYGVQD (reference sequence). The CDR3 reads CASREGQNTGELFF. CDR3 DNA: TGCGCCAGCAGAGAGGGACAGAACACCGGGGAGCTGTTTTTT.

The chain uses TRBV28 and TRBJ2-1; the match to TRBD2 covers 10 bases. The trim removed 5 bases at V and 8 bases at J, leaving 12 bases unmatched. There are 16 residues in the CDR3. The germline CDR1 and CDR2 sequences are MDHEN and SYDVKM. CDR3 amino acids: CASSPHSSGRGHEQFF. CDR3 sequence (DNA): TGTGCCAGCAGTCCCCACTCTAGCGGGAGAGGGCATGAGCAGTTCTTC.

This clone was seen only once. The chain combines TRBV19 with TRBJ2-7, with 8 bases matching TRBD2. Germline-derived CDR1 and CDR2 are LNHDA and SQIVND (reference sequence). The CDR3 contains 15 residues. V shed 5 bases, J shed 6 bases, and the junction held 12 bases outside the gene matches. For the CDR3, the DNA is TGTGCCAGTAGTGTGACAGCGGGAGCCCGAATCGAGCAGTACTTC. As protein: CASSVTAGARIEQYF.

This chain uses TRBV28 with TRBJ2-5; 11 bases are shared with TRBD2. This CDR3 has 15 residues. CDR1 and CDR2 from the germline V gene are MDHEN and SYDVKM. V shed 3 bases and J 7 bases; nucleotides not matched to a gene: 7. Written as DNA, the CDR3 is TGTGCCAGCAGTTTTAGCGGGAGGGCCCTCGGGACCCAGTACTTC. It encodes CASSFSGRALGTQYF.

V gene TRBV6-2 or TRBV6-3 combines with J gene TRBJ2-6, with a weak D call TRBD1 (5 bases). Germline lookup yields CDR1 MNHEY and CDR2 SVGEGT. The V and J ends lost 2 bases and 0 bases respectively, with 8 bases between them. The length of the CDR3 is 16 residues. In DNA, the CDR3 is TGTGCCAGCAGTTACGGTGGGGCCTCTGGGGCCAACGTCCTGACTTTC. As protein: CASSYGGASGANVLTF.

The J gene is TRBJ2-1, the V gene TRBV28; 10 bases map to TRBD2. The CDR3 covers 17 residues. In germline, CDR1 is MDHEN, CDR2 SYDVKM. The V gene end was trimmed by 7 bases and the J gene end by 7 bases; junction bases not matched to a gene: 16. The CDR3 region is CASTSRGAGGGTNEQFF. The CDR3 coding sequence is TGTGCCAGCACCTCTCGGGGAGCGGGAGGGGGTACGAATGAGCAGTTCTTC. Full variable domain (rest looked up from reference TRBV28 and TRBJ2-1): DVKVTQSSRYLVKRTGEKVFLECVQDMDHENMFWYRQDPGLGLRLIYFSYDVKMKEKGDIPEGYSVSREKKERFSLILESASTNQTSMYLCASTSRGAGGGTNEQFFGPGTRLTVL.

The chain employs TRBV28 and TRBJ2-7; D is possibly TRBD1 (6 bases). V lost 7 bases and J 5 bases, leaving 15 bases between the germline ends. Looked up from germline, CDR1 is MDHEN and CDR2 is SYDVKM. The CDR3 is 13 amino acids. CDR3 loop: CASNTQGQHEQYV. CDR3 nucleotide sequence: TGTGCCAGCAATACACAGGGTCAACACGAGCAGTACGTC.

The chain uses TRBV5-8 and TRBJ2-3; weak D call: TRBD1 (6 bases). The V gene lost 4 bases and the J gene lost 4 bases, with 10 bases spanning the gap. Germline assignment: CDR1 SGHTS and CDR2 YDEGEE. This CDR3 has 13 amino acids. CDR3 in amino acids: CASSQQGADTQYF. DNA of the CDR3: TGTGCCAGCAGCCAACAGGGCGCAGATACGCAGTATTTT.

This chain uses TRBV5-1 with TRBJ2-1; a weak D match, TRBD2 (5 bases). The CDR3 is 14 amino acids. Per germline, CDR1 SGHRS and CDR2 YFSETQ. Trimming took 6 bases from V and 0 from J, leaving 10 bases between them. DNA of the CDR3: TGCGCCAGCAACGGACTCAACTCCTACAATGAGCAGTTCTTC. Its protein product is CASNGLNSYNEQFF.

The chain employs TRBV28 and TRBJ1-3; the D gene is possibly TRBD1 (5 bases). The CDR3 length is 15 residues. V lost 5 bases and J lost 0, with 11 bases in between. Germline-derived CDR1 and CDR2 are MDHEN and SYDVKM. CDR3 sequence (DNA): TGTGCCAGCAGTCTCGCGGGGGACTCTGGAAACACCATATATTTT. It specifies CASSLAGDSGNTIYF.

CDR3 protein: CASSTGQGPTYEQYF. The CDR3 region has the DNA TGTGCCAGCAGCACCGGACAGGGGCCTACCTACGAGCAGTACTTC. The chain is built from TRBV9 and TRBJ2-7; 9 nucleotides agree with TRBD1. J was trimmed by 2 bases and V by 4 bases; bases with no gene match: 7. The germline V gene encodes CDR1 SGDLS and CDR2 YYNGEE. The CDR3 runs to 15 residues.

This sequence joins TRBV10-3 and TRBJ2-5; 8 positions agree with TRBD2. Losses at the gene ends were 4 bases for V and 9 bases for J; bases not matched to a gene: 13. The CDR3 contains 15 residues. Germline lookup yields CDR1 ENHRY and CDR2 SYGVKD. CDR3 residues: CAISVETSAPGAQYF. CDR3 sequence (DNA): TGTGCCATCAGTGTTGAGACTAGCGCGCCCGGGGCCCAGTACTTC.

The chain links TRBV21-1 to TRBJ2-7; the table's D gene call, TRBD2, was not cross checked with the DNA. TRBV21-1 is annotated as a pseudogene. The CDR3 totals 15 residues. This CDR3 is CASSKEWRSVDEQYF. CDR3 nucleotides: TGTGCCAGCAGCAAAGAATGGAGGTCGGTCGACGAGCAGTACTTC.

The J gene is TRBJ1-2, the V gene TRBV19; D uncertain. CDR3 size: 13 residues. CDR1 is LNHDA, CDR2 SQIVND, per germline (reference sequence). V shed 3 bases and J shed 7 bases, with 12 bases lying between them. The CDR3 bases are TGTGCCAGTAGTATGGCGGTTGGAGGTGGCTACACCTTC. It specifies CASSMAVGGGYTF.

The chain joins TRBV13 to TRBJ2-3; D is possibly TRBD2 (6 bases). Per the germline V gene, CDR1 is PRHDT and CDR2 is FYEKMQ (reference sequence). The V end was cut by 4 bases, the J end by 0 bases, with 17 bases between. The CDR3 spans 17 residues. The CDR3 sequence: CASSSLLGGASTDTQYF. The CDR3 DNA sequence: TGTGCCAGCAGCTCGCTCTTGGGCGGGGCGAGCACAGATACGCAGTATTTT.